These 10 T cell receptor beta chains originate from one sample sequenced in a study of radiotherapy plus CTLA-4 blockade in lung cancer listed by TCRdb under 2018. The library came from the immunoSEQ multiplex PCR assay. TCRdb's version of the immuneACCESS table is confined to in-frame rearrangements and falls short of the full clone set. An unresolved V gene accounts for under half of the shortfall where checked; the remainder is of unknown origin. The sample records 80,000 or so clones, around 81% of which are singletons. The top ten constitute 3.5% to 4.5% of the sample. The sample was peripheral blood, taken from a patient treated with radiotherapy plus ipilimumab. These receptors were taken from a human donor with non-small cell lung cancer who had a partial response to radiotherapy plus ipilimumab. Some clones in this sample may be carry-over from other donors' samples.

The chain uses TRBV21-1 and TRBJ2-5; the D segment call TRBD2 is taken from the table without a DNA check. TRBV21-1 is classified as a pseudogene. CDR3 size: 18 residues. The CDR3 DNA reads TGTGCCAGCAGCCAGACGGGGAGGGACGAGGTATGGCAAGAGACCCAGTACTTC. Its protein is CASSQTGRDEVWQETQYF.

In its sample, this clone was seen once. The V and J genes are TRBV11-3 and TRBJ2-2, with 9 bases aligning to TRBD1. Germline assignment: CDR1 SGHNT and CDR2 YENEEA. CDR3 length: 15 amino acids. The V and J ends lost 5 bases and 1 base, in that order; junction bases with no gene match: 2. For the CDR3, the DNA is TGTGCCAGCAGCACAGGGGGCGTGAACACCGGGGAGCTGTTTTTT. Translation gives CASSTGGVNTGELFF.

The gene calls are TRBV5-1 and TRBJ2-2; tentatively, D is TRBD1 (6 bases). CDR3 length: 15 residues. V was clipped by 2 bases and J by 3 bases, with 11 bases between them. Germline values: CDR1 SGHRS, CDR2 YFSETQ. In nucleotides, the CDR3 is TGCGCCAGCAGCTTTTTACAGGGCGACACCGGGGAGCTGTTTTTT. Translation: CASSFLQGDTGELFF. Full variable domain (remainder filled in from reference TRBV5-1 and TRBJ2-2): KAGVTQTPRYLIKTRGQQVTLSCSPISGHRSVSWYQQTPGQGLQFLFEYFSETQRNKGNFPGRFSGRQFSNSRSEMNVSTLELGDSALYLCASSFLQGDTGELFFGEGSRLTVL.

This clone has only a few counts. The CDR3 DNA follows: TGTGCCAGTAGTATCTCGGGGAGCACTGAAGCTTTCTTT. This codes for CASSISGSTEAFF. The V and J genes are TRBV19 and TRBJ1-1; D is undetermined. Trimming cost V 3 bases and J 4 bases, with 9 bases left between them. This CDR3 contains 13 residues. The germline gives CDR1 LNHDA, CDR2 SQIVND (reference sequence).

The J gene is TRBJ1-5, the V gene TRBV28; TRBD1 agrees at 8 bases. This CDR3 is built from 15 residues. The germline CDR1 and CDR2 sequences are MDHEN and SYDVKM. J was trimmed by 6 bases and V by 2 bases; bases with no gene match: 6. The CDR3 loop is CASSLVDREVQPQHF. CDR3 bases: TGTGCCAGCAGTTTAGTGGACAGGGAGGTTCAGCCCCAGCATTTT. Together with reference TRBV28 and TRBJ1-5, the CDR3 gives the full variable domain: DVKVTQSSRYLVKRTGEKVFLECVQDMDHENMFWYRQDPGLGLRLIYFSYDVKMKEKGDIPEGYSVSREKKERFSLILESASTNQTSMYLCASSLVDREVQPQHFGDGTRLSIL.

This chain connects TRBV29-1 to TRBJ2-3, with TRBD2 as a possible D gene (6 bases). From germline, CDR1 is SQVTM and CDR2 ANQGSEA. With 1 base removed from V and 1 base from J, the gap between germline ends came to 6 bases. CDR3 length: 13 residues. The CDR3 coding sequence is TGCAGCGTTGAAGGGGGGGGCACAGATACGCAGTATTTT. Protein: CSVEGGGTDTQYF.

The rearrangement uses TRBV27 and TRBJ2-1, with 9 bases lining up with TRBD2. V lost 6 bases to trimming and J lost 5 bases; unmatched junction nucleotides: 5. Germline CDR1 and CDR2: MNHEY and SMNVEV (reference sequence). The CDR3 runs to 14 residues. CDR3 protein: CASRRLAVNNEQFF. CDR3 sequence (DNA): TGTGCCAGCAGACGACTAGCGGTAAACAATGAGCAGTTCTTC.

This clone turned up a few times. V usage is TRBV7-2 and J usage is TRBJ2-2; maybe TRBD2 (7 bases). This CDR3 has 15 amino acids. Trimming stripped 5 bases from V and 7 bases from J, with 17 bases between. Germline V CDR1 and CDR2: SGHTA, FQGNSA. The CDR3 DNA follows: TGTGCCAGCAGCCGCCTCGAGGGGGGGATCGGGGAGCTGTTTTTT. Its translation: CASSRLEGGIGELFF. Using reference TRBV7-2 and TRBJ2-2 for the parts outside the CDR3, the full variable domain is GAGVSQSPSNKVTEKGKDVELRCDPISGHTALYWYRQSLGQGLEFLIYFQGNSAPDKSGLPSDRFSAERTGGSVSTLTIQRTQQEDSAVYLCASSRLEGGIGELFFGEGSRLTVL.

CDR3 protein: CASSFRDYNTEAFF. The CDR3 DNA reads as TGTGCCAGCAGTTTTAGGGACTATAACACTGAAGCTTTCTTT. This sequence joins TRBV27 and TRBJ1-1; a weak D match, TRBD1 (5 bases). CDR3 size: 14 residues. V gave up 3 bases and J gave up 2 bases, with 10 bases separating them. The germline V gene has CDR1 MNHEY and CDR2 SMNVEV (reference sequence).

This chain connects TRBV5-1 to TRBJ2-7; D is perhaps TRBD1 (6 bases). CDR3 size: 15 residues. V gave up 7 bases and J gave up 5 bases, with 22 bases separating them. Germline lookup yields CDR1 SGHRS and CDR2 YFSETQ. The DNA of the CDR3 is TGCGCCAGCCGACTTCAGCTGCAGGGGACGGACGAGCAGTACTTC. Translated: CASRLQLQGTDEQYF. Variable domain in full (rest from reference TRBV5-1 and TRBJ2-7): KAGVTQTPRYLIKTRGQQVTLSCSPISGHRSVSWYQQTPGQGLQFLFEYFSETQRNKGNFPGRFSGRQFSNSRSEMNVSTLELGDSALYLCASRLQLQGTDEQYFGPGTRLTVT.